One T cell receptor (beta chain) is described in this entry. The antigen is unknown. The record originates from a study of PD-1 blockade in classical Hodgkin lymphoma. Sequenced by immunoSEQ multiplex PCR; TCRdb stores in-frame clones only, minus some. The sample includes over 10,000 clones, about 88% of them seen just once. Notes on the study in general: Compared with healthy donors, newly diagnosed patients reportedly showed lower baseline TCR diversity. It was among complete responders that baseline diversity resembled that of newly diagnosed patients. TCR diversity rose significantly by C4D1 in CD4+ but not CD8+ cells.

The time point here: cycle 4 day 1 (C4D1), after around six weeks of nivolumab. Every patient relapsed after autologous stem cell transplantation, and brentuximab vedotin exposure varied. Magnetic negative selection served to purify CD4+ T cells out of PBMCs that had been thawed. The study recorded best responses of complete response, partial response or progressive disease. The CDR3 extends over 15 amino acids. Trimming removed 4 bases at V and 0 bases at J, with 10 bases between. Germline V gene data show CDR1 as SGHDN and CDR2 as FVKESK. This specimen consisted of CD4+ T cells from blood, obtained before the fourth cycle of nivolumab. The clonotype was recovered from a human donor with classical Hodgkin lymphoma. The rearrangement joins TRBV14 to TRBJ1-3, with D unclear. CDR3 nucleotide sequence: TGTGCCAGCAGCCGAGCAGGAATCTCTGGAAACACCATATATTTT. As protein: CASSRAGISGNTIYF.